This TCR beta chain was captured in a study of blood T cells in healthy people across ages. CDR1 is SGHVT and CDR2 is SQSDAQ in the germline V gene. The V end lost 5 bases, the J end lost 3 bases, and 29 bases lay between the germline ends. The CDR3 covers 19 residues. Through a sample-barcoded 5' primer and a J-beta primer mix, a second PCR was run for roughly 7 to 11 cycles. TCRdb processed the 5' RACE reads anew with MiXCR; each CDR3 protein has one entry. This table has about 1.8 million distinct CDR3 sequences, roughly 52% appearing once. Notes on the study in general: Naive CD4+ cell counts and diversity both ran higher in long-lived than in aged donors. Naive T cell percentage showed a strong correlation with the diversity of TCR beta. Older age coincided with a roughly linear decline in TCR beta diversity per million T cells.

This clonotype was counted a few times. Its antigen is unknown. Sequenced material: blood. This chain joins TRBV7-4 and TRBJ2-7; D may be TRBD1 or TRBD2 (7 bases each). This sequence originates from a woman aged 40 to 49 in good health. The CDR3 here is CASSQRDSLGFVSVYEQYF. CDR3 sequence (DNA): TGTGCCAGCAGCCAGCGGGACAGTTTGGGGTTTGTATCCGTCTACGAGCAGTACTTC.